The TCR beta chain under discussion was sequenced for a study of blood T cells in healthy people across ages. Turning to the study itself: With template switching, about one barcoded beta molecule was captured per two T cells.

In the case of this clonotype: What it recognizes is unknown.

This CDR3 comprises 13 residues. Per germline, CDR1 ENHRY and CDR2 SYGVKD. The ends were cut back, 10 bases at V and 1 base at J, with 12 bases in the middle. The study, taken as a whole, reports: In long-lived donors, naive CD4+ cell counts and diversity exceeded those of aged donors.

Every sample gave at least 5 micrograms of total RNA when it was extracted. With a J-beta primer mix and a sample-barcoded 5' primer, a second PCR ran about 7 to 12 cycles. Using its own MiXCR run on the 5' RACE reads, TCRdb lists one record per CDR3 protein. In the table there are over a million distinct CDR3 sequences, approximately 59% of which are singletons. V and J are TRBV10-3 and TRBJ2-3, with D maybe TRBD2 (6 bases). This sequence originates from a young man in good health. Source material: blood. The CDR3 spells CATWRERTDTQYF. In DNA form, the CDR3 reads TGTGCCACGTGGCGGGAACGCACAGATACGCAGTATTTT.